These 20 T cell receptor beta chains were all obtained from the same sample, sequenced in a study of T cells in Graves' hyperthyroidism and ophthalmopathy. Template material for amplifying TCR beta CDR3 regions consisted of RNA transcripts. Researchers ran a first-round RT-PCR on the TCR CDR3 using the HTBI primer set. TCRdb analysed the multiplex PCR reads with MiXCR anew, one entry per CDR3 protein. Altogether a few hundred thousand distinct CDR3 sequences are present, 15% to 19% being singletons, with the ten largest covering about 27%. The sample was blood. These receptors were obtained from a woman aged 18-30 years with Graves' hyperthyroidism that later progressed to Graves' ophthalmopathy.

In its sample, this clonotype was seen a few times. The V gene is TRBV7-9, the J gene TRBJ2-7, with 15 bases fitting TRBD2. The CDR3 totals 15 residues. Trimming took 5 bases from V and 7 from J; bases not matched to a gene: 6. The germline gives CDR1 SEHNR, CDR2 FQNEAQ (reference sequence). The CDR3 coding sequence is TGTGCCAGCAGCCCCCGGACTAGCGGGAGGGGAGAGCAGTACTTC. Translated: CASSPRTSGRGEQYF.

This clonotype was recorded at least ten times. The chain links TRBV7-2 to TRBJ1-2; perhaps TRBD1 as D (5 bases). V gave up 3 bases and J gave up 0 bases, with 14 bases separating them. Germline CDR1 is SGHTA and CDR2 is FQGNSA. There are 16 residues in the CDR3. The CDR3 sequence is CASSFGGGGSNYGYTF. CDR3 sequence (DNA): TGTGCCAGCAGCTTCGGGGGGGGGGGATCTAACTATGGCTACACCTTC.

This clonotype was detected ten times or more. Here the CDR3 reads CASSYSMGPGYEQYF. The CDR3 DNA reads as TGTGCCAGCAGTTACTCAATGGGGCCGGGCTACGAGCAGTACTTC. The chain joins TRBV6-5 to TRBJ2-7, with a weak D call TRBD1 (5 bases). Germline values: CDR1 MNHEY, CDR2 SVGAGI. The CDR3 is made up of 15 amino acids. Trimming took off 0 bases at V and 3 bases at J, with 12 bases between the two ends.

This clonotype was picked up many times. The chain has TRBV3-1 and TRBJ2-5; the match to TRBD2 covers 12 bases. The germline V gene has CDR1 LGHDT and CDR2 YNNKEL (reference sequence). The CDR3 covers 16 residues. With 1 base clipped from V and 3 bases from J, the junction kept 3 bases outside the gene matches. In DNA, the CDR3 is TGTGCCAGCAGCCAAGGAAGACTAGCGGGGGAAGAGACCCAGTACTTC. It codes for CASSQGRLAGEETQYF.

This clonotype came up many times. The chain combines TRBV2 with TRBJ1-1, with TRBD1 matching over 7 bases. Germline trimming cut 8 bases from V and 1 base from J; bases unmatched to any gene: 4. The length of the CDR3 is 13 residues. CDR1 SNHLY and CDR2 FYNNEI come from the germline V gene. CDR3 residues: CASGGQRNTEAFF. CDR3 sequence (DNA): TGTGCCAGCGGGGGACAGCGGAACACTGAAGCTTTCTTT.

At least ten counts were recorded for this clonotype. The chain has TRBV2 and TRBJ2-3; D remains ambiguous. The germline V and J ends were trimmed by 3 bases and 4 bases, with 11 bases remaining between them. The germline V gene encodes CDR1 SNHLY and CDR2 FYNNEI. The CDR3 covers 14 residues. DNA of the CDR3: TGTGCCAGCAGTGAGCATCCTGGGGCAGATACGCAGTATTTT. This gives the protein CASSEHPGADTQYF.

The gene calls are TRBV14 and TRBJ1-1, with D hard to call. Germline loops: CDR1 SGHDN, CDR2 FVKESK. Trimming left V 2 bases short and J 3 bases short, with 13 bases between. This CDR3 spans 15 amino acids. The CDR3 DNA follows: TGTGCCAGCAGCCAACTAAGGGAAGTGGACACTGAAGCTTTCTTT. It specifies CASSQLREVDTEAFF.

The chain employs TRBV7-9 and TRBJ2-5; D is perhaps TRBD2 (6 bases). The CDR3 spans 15 residues. The germline CDR1 and CDR2 sequences are SEHNR and FQNEAQ (reference sequence). Trimming shortened V by 1 base and J by 4 bases, and 13 bases separated the two germline ends. Written as DNA, the CDR3 is TGTGCCAGCAGCTTAGGCTGGCAGGGAGGAGAGACCCAGTACTTC. Translation: CASSLGWQGGETQYF.

This clonotype has at least ten counts. The V gene is TRBV6-1, the J gene TRBJ2-3; D unresolved. Looked up from germline, CDR1 is MNHNS and CDR2 is SASEGT. The CDR3 is made up of 14 amino acids. The V gene lost 6 bases and the J gene lost 0 bases, with 10 bases spanning the gap. The CDR3 bases are TGTGCCAGCAGGGGTTCCTATAGCACAGATACGCAGTATTTT. As protein: CASRGSYSTDTQYF.

This clonotype was detected many times. The genes are TRBV5-6 and TRBJ1-5, with TRBD1 matching over 9 bases. Looked up from germline, CDR1 is SGHDT and CDR2 is YYEEEE. There are 17 residues in the CDR3. Trimming took 1 base from V and 7 from J; bases not matched to a gene: 12. CDR3 nucleotides: TGTGCCAGCAGCTTGCTACAGGGGGCGGTTTCAGGGCAGCCCCAGCATTTT. This encodes CASSLLQGAVSGQPQHF. The full variable domain, rest sourced from reference TRBV5-6 and TRBJ1-5, is DAGVTQSPTHLIKTRGQQVTLRCSPKSGHDTVSWYQQALGQGPQFIFQYYEEEERQRGNFPDRFSGHQFPNYSSELNVNALLLGDSALYLCASSLLQGAVSGQPQHFGDGTRLSIL.

This clonotype has more than one count but fewer than ten. This sequence joins TRBV5-1 and TRBJ1-6, with D hard to call. Germline values: CDR1 SGHRS, CDR2 YFSETQ. V lost 0 bases and J lost 5, with 15 bases in between. The CDR3 contains 17 residues. This chain's CDR3 is CASSLEVRTTNNSPLHF. The DNA for the CDR3 is TGCGCCAGCAGCTTGGAGGTCCGCACAACTAATAATTCACCCCTCCACTTT.

The chain employs TRBV6-1 and TRBJ1-5; D remains ambiguous. The CDR3 is 16 residues long. V lost 3 bases and J lost 7, with 19 bases in between. Germline V CDR1 and CDR2: MNHNS, SASEGT. The CDR3 coding sequence is TGTGCCAGCAGTGATCCGGTCGGGTCACGAGGACAGCCCCAGCATTTT. This translates into CASSDPVGSRGQPQHF.

This clonotype was seen a few times. V usage is TRBV3-1 and J usage is TRBJ1-3; D is perhaps TRBD1 (6 bases). CDR3 length equals 16 residues. Germline CDR1 reads LGHDT; CDR2 reads YNNKEL (reference sequence). V was trimmed by 1 base and J by 0 bases, leaving 10 bases between them. The CDR3 DNA follows: TGTGCCAGCAGCCAAGGGGGGGCCCGCTCTGGAAACACCATATATTTT. Translated: CASSQGGARSGNTIYF.

At least ten counts were recorded for this clonotype. The rearrangement links TRBV29-1 to TRBJ1-4; no clear D. CDR3 length equals 11 residues. The V gene's germline CDR1 is SQVTM and CDR2 ANQGSEA. V lost 4 bases to trimming and J lost 8 bases, with 8 bases between them. The CDR3 loop reads CSVVSGEKLFF. Here the CDR3 DNA reads TGCAGCGTTGTCTCGGGGGAAAAACTGTTTTTT.

V gene TRBV28 combines with J gene TRBJ2-5; D unclear. Germline V gene sequence: CDR1 MDHEN, CDR2 SYDVKM. This CDR3 contains 13 residues. Trimming cost V 2 bases and J 5 bases, with 9 bases left between them. The CDR3 region is CASSLTSRETQYF. The CDR3 DNA sequence: TGTGCCAGCAGTTTAACAAGCCGGGAGACCCAGTACTTC.

This clonotype was seen a few times. This chain links TRBV24-1 with TRBJ2-5, with 9 bases identical to TRBD1. The CDR3 totals 16 residues. The trim removed 4 bases at V and 2 bases at J, leaving 7 bases unmatched. Germline-derived CDR1 and CDR2 are KGHDR and SFDVKD. This chain's CDR3 is CATSDQSGTGQETQYF. The CDR3 region has the DNA TGTGCCACCAGTGACCAGTCCGGGACAGGGCAAGAGACCCAGTACTTC.

This clonotype showed up many times. This chain connects TRBV24-1 to TRBJ2-1; TRBD2 agrees at 13 bases. Trimming took 5 bases from V and 0 from J; bases not matched to a gene: 6. CDR3 length equals 18 residues. Per germline, CDR1 KGHDR and CDR2 SFDVKD. In nucleotides, the CDR3 is TGTGCCACCAGTGGGGGGACTAGCGGGATGAGCTCCTACAATGAGCAGTTCTTC. It specifies CATSGGTSGMSSYNEQFF.

The CDR3 spells CASSSGTLQETQYF. In nucleotides, the CDR3 is TGTGCCAGCAGCTCGGGGACATTACAAGAGACCCAGTACTTC. The rearrangement links TRBV5-6 to TRBJ2-5, with a tentative D call TRBD1 (6 bases). V was clipped by 3 bases and J by 2 bases, with 11 bases between them. Germline CDR1 and CDR2: SGHDT and YYEEEE. This CDR3 comprises 14 residues.

Only a few counts were recorded for this clonotype. Written as DNA, the CDR3 is TGTGCCAGCAGCTTAGAGACCACAGGCTTCGCCTATAATTCACCCCTCCACTTT. Protein: CASSLETTGFAYNSPLHF. This rearrangement joins TRBV7-8 to TRBJ1-6, with a tentative D call TRBD1 (5 bases). The CDR3 runs 18 residues. Germline CDR1 SGHVS, CDR2 FQNEAQ. V was clipped by 1 base and J by 2 bases, with 15 bases between them.

The sample holds many counts of this clonotype. This chain connects TRBV27 to TRBJ2-7; D gene ambiguous. The CDR3 runs to 13 residues. Germline V gene data show CDR1 as MNHEY and CDR2 as SMNVEV (reference sequence). The germline V and J ends were trimmed by 3 bases and 4 bases, with 10 bases remaining between them. The CDR3 spells CASSLDADYEQYF. CDR3 in DNA: TGTGCCAGCAGTTTGGACGCCGATTACGAGCAGTACTTC.